This paragraph reports one T cell receptor (beta chain). The antigen remains undetermined. The germline V gene has CDR1 SQVTM and CDR2 ANQGSEA. J lost 1 base, V lost 4 bases, and 8 bases had no gene match. This CDR3 has 15 amino acids. This record belongs to a study of shared clonotypes between healthy human individuals. Study-wide background: Those who served as donors were a couple of women and a few men between the ages of 18 and 49. Study results and caveats: Sampling covered nothing but blood. Tissue TCR repertoires likely differ from those found in blood.

Clones were read by immunoSEQ multiplex PCR, and TCRdb kept only the in-frame ones, dropping some. The table shows about 990,000 clones, with around 78% occurring only once. Both subsets, CD45RA+ naive and CD45RA-negative memory, were split from the CD4+ cells. This TCR derives from a man aged 18 to 30 in good health. Some clones in this sample may be carry-over from other donors' samples. The sequenced sample was memory CD4+ T cells from PBMCs. Stated subset: CD45RA-negative fraction. The rearrangement joins TRBV29-1 to TRBJ2-3; 7 positions agree with TRBD1. The CDR3 reads CSVAAGTAGTDTQYF. In DNA form, the CDR3 reads TGCAGCGTTGCGGCCGGGACAGCGGGCACAGATACGCAGTATTTT.